The clone carrying this TCR beta chain was seen repeatedly, ten times or more. The antigen is not known. The CDR3 has 14 residues. CDR1 and CDR2 from the germline V gene are KGHSH and LQKENI. Trimming removed 6 bases at V and 2 bases at J, with 13 bases between. This entry belongs to a study of CD8+CD57+ T cells in acquired aplastic anemia. About the study: Recorded DNA amounts for sorted CD4+ and CD8+ cells had an average of approximately 3 ug.

Investigators profiled TCR beta VDJ and CDR3 from genomic DNA template. TCRdb re-analysed the reads in MiXCR, keeping a single row per CDR3 protein. The data show under 350,000 distinct CDR3 sequences, 45% to 65% seen once. Study conclusions and caveats: The number of CD8+ CDR3 sequences shared by patients and controls was twenty-nine.

CD8+CD57+ cell expansion had been shown by flow cytometry in patients chosen for sequencing. Patients were treatment-naive when blood was sampled. V is TRBV18 and J is TRBJ1-2; D gene uncertain. The receptor was isolated from a human donor with aplastic anemia. The sequenced sample consisted of sorted CD4+, CD8+, or CD8+CD57+ T cells (not recorded which) from PBMCs. The CDR3 DNA reads as TGTGCCAGCTCCCGGGAGGGATCAAACTATGGCTACACCTTC. This sequence encodes CASSREGSNYGYTF.